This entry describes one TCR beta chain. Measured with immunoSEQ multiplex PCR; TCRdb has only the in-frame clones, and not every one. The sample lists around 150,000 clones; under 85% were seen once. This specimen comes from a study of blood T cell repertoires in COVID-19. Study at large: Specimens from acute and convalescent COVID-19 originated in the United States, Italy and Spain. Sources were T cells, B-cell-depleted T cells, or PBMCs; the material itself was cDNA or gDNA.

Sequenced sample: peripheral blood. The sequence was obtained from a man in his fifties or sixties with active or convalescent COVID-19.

The DNA for the CDR3 is TGTGCCAGCAGCCTGGACAGTGCCACAGATACGCAGTATTTT. Protein sequence: CASSLDSATDTQYF. The rearrangement links TRBV9 to TRBJ2-3, with TRBD1 as a possible D gene (6 bases). V lost 4 bases, J lost 2 bases, and 11 bases lay in between. The CDR3 is made up of 14 amino acids. Germline V gives CDR1 SGDLS, CDR2 YYNGEE.